This entry describes one TCR beta chain. Its specificity is unknown. The data were taken from a study of human versus mouse CDR3 diversity and MHC coevolution. The study's findings and limits: Compared with mice, human CDR3s carried more deletions and insertions on average.

The CDR3 totals 10 residues. The germline gives CDR1 MNHNS, CDR2 SASEGT. V lost 6 bases, J lost 5 bases, and 4 bases lay in between. TCRdb's copy holds only in-frame clones and misses some; the assay was immunoSEQ multiplex PCR. Seen here are 75,000 to 90,000 clones, approximately 92% observed once, and the top ten hold over 1.3%. Naive CD4 T cells were sorted as CD45RO-negative, CD62L-positive. Material: naive CD4+ T cells from blood. Subset of the sample: CD45RO-negative CD62L-positive naive CD4 T cells. J is TRBJ1-2 and V is TRBV6-1; no definite D call. The source of this sequence is a person aged 30-69 years in good health. CDR3 amino acids: CASSGYGYTF. As DNA, the CDR3 is TGTGCCAGCAGCGGGTATGGCTACACCTTC.